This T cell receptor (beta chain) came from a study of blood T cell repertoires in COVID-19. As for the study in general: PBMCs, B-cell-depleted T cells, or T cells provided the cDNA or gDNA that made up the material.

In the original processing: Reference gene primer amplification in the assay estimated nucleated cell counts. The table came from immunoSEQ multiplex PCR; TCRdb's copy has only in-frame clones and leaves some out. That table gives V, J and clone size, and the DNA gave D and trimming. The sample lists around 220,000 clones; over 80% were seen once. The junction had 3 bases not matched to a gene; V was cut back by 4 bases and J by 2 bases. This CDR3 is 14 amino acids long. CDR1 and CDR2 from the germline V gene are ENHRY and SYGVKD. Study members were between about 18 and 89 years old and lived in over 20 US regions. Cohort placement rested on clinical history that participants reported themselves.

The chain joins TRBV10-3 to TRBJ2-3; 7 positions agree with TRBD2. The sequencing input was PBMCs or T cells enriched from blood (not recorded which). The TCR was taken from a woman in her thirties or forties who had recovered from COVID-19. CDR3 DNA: TGTGCCATCAGTGGAACTAGCGACACAGATACGCAGTATTTT. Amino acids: CAISGTSDTDTQYF.